This T cell receptor (beta chain) came from a study of T cell responses to AZD1222 COVID-19 vaccine. TCRdb's copy holds only in-frame clones and misses some; the assay was immunoSEQ multiplex PCR. The sample has 110,000 to 150,000 clones; approximately 90% are singletons. The CDR3 consists of 15 residues. V lost 0 bases and J 5 bases, leaving 11 bases between the germline ends. Germline CDR1 SGHDN, CDR2 FVKESK. The chain uses TRBV14 and TRBJ2-1, with TRBD1 as a possible D gene (6 bases). The sequence derives from an adult who received the AZD1222 COVID-19 vaccine. The sample here was peripheral blood, taken 28 days after the second AZD1222 dose. CDR3: CASSQDRGLNNEQFF. Written as DNA, the CDR3 is TGTGCCAGCAGCCAAGATAGGGGGTTAAACAATGAGCAGTTCTTC.